This T cell receptor beta chain stems from a study of T cells in Graves' hyperthyroidism and ophthalmopathy. Overall study: Peripheral blood was drawn at first diagnosis, prior to all treatment. Findings and limits, study-wide: In blood, most of the thyroid clonotypes expanded above 0.001 were also present.

Each ophthalmopathy patient scored at least 3 on the Clinical Activity Score and at least 4 on NOSPECS grade, with duration under 3 months. Fresh 10 ml peripheral blood yielded PBMCs. With regard to this clonotype: Its specificity is not known.

Per germline, CDR1 MGHRA and CDR2 YSYEKL. The CDR3 extends over 16 amino acids. The V end was cut by 3 bases, the J end by 2 bases, with 16 bases between. The CDR3 regions of TCR beta were amplified from RNA transcripts. First-round RT-PCR of the TCR CDR3 relied on the HTBI primer set. TCRdb reanalysed the multiplex PCR reads using MiXCR and keeps one entry per CDR3 protein. The sample carries under 350,000 distinct CDR3 sequences, about a sixth recorded once. Sequencing was carried out using blood. The receptor comes from a woman aged 55-75 years with Graves' ophthalmopathy. This chain joins TRBV4-1 and TRBJ2-5; D is ambiguous. The CDR3 bases are TGCGCCAGCAGCCATGGGTGGTCCAGGTCTCAAGAGACCCAGTACTTC. Amino acids: CASSHGWSRSQETQYF.